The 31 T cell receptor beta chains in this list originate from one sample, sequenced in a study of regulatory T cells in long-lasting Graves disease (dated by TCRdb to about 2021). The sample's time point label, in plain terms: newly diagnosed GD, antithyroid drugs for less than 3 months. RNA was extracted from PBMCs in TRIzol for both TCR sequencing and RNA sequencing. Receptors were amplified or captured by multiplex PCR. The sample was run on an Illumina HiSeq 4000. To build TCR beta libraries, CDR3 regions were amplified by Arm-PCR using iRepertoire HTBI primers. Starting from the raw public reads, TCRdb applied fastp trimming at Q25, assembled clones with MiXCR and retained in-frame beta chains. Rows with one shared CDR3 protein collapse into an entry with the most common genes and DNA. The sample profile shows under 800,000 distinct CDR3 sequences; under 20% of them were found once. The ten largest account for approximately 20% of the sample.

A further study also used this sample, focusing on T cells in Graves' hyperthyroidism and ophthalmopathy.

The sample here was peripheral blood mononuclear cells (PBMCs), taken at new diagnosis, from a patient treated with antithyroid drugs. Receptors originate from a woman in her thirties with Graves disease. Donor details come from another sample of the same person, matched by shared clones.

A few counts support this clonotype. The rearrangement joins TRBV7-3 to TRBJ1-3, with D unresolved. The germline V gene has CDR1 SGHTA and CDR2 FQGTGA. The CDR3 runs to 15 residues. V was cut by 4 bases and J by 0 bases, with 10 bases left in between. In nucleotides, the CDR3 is TGTGCCAGCAGCTCAGGCGGGAGCTCTGGAAACACCATATATTTT. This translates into CASSSGGSSGNTIYF.

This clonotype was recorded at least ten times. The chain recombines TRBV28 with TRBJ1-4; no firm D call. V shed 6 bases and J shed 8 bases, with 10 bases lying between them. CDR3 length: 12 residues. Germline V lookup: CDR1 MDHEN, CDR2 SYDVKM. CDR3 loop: CASRNLGEKLFF. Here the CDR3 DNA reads TGTGCCAGCAGAAATTTGGGGGAAAAACTGTTTTTT.

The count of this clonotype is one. CDR3 nucleotides: TGTGCCAGCAGTATGGGACTAGGACCTTCCAATGAGCAGTTCTTC. Its translation is CASSMGLGPSNEQFF. The J gene is TRBJ2-1, the V gene TRBV6-1; the match to TRBD2 covers 8 bases. Germline-derived CDR1 and CDR2 are MNHNS and SASEGT. The length of the CDR3 is 15 residues. V dropped 5 bases and J dropped 6; count of bases not matched to a gene: 9.

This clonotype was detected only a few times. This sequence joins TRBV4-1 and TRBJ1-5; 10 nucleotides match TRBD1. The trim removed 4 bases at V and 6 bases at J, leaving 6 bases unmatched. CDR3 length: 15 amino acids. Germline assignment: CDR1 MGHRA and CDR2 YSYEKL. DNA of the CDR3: TGCGCCAGCAGCCCCGGACAGGGGGAGATTCAGCCCCAGCATTTT. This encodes CASSPGQGEIQPQHF.

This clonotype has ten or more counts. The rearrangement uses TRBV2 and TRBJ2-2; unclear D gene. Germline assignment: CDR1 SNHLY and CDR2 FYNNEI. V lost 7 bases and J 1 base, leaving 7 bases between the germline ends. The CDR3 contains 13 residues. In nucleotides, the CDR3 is TGTGCCAGCAAGGTCGAGAACACCGGGGAGCTGTTTTTT. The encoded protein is CASKVENTGELFF.

As DNA, the CDR3 is TGTGCCAGCAGTAACTATGAGGGGGGCCCCGGGGAGCTGTTTTTT. Its protein product is CASSNYEGGPGELFF. The genes are TRBV6-8 and TRBJ2-2; D could derive from TRBD1 or TRBD2 (6 bases each). There are 15 residues in the CDR3. The V gene's germline CDR1 is MNHGY and CDR2 SAAAGT. Trimming pared 5 bases from V and 6 bases from J, leaving 16 bases between.

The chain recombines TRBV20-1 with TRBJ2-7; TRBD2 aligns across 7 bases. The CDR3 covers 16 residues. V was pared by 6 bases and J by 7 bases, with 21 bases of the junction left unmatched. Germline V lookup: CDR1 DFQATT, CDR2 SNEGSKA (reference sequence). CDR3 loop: CSAPEGLLAIPKEQYF. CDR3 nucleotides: TGCAGTGCGCCCGAAGGTCTACTAGCGATACCTAAAGAGCAGTACTTC.

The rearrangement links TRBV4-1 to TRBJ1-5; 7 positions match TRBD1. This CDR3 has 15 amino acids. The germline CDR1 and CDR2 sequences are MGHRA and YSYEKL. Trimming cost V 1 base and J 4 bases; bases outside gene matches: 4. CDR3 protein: CASSQGTGGNQPQHF. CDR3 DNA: TGCGCCAGCAGCCAAGGGACAGGCGGAAATCAGCCCCAGCATTTT.

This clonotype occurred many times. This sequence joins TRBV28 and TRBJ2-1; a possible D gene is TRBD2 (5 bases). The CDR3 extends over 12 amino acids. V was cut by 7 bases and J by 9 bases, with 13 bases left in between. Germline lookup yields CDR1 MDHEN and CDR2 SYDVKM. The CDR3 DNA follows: TGTGCCAGCACCGATCCAGGACTTGAGCAGTTCTTC. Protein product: CASTDPGLEQFF.

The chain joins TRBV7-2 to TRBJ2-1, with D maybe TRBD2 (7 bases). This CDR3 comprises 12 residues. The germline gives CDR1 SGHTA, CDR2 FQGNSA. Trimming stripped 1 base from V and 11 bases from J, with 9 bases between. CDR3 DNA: TGTGCCAGCAGCTTAGGGGGGGGCAAGCAGTTCTTC. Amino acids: CASSLGGGKQFF. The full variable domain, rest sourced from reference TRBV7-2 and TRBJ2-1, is GAGVSQSPSNKVTEKGKDVELRCDPISGHTALYWYRQSLGQGLEFLIYFQGNSAPDKSGLPSDRFSAERTGGSVSTLTIQRTQQEDSAVYLCASSLGGGKQFFGPGTRLTVL.

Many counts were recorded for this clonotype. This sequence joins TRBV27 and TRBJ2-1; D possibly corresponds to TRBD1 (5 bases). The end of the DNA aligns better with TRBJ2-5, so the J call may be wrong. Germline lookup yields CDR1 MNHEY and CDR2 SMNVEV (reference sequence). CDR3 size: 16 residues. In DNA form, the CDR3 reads TGTGCCAGCAGTTCGCGACAGTTACGACTGAGTGAGACCCAGTACTTC. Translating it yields CASSSRQLRLSETQYF.

The CDR3 is CASSTGLEGNIQYF. Here the CDR3 DNA reads TGTGCCAGCAGCACGGGACTAGAGGGAAACATTCAGTACTTC. This chain connects TRBV7-3 to TRBJ2-4; 8 bases match TRBD2. CDR3 length: 14 residues. Germline trimming cut 5 bases from V and 6 bases from J; bases unmatched to any gene: 6. The germline V gene encodes CDR1 SGHTA and CDR2 FQGTGA. The complete variable domain, with remaining parts taken from reference TRBV7-3 and TRBJ2-4, reads GAGVSQTPSNKVTEKGKYVELRCDPISGHTALYWYRQSLGQGPEFLIYFQGTGAADDSGLPNDRFFAVRPEGSVSTLKIQRTERGDSAVYLCASSTGLEGNIQYFGAGTRLSVL.

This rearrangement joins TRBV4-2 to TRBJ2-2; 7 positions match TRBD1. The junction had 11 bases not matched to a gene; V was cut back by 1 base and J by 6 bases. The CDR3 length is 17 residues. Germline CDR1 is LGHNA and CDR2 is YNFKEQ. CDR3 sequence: CASSQVEGAWLAGELFF. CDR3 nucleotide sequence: TGTGCCAGCAGCCAAGTTGAGGGGGCATGGCTAGCCGGGGAGCTGTTTTTT.

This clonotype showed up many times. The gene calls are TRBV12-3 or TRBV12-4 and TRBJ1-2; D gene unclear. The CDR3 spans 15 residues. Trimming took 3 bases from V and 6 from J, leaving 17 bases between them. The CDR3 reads CASSFALADKNGYTF. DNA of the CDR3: TGTGCCAGCAGTTTTGCCCTGGCAGATAAAAATGGCTACACCTTC.

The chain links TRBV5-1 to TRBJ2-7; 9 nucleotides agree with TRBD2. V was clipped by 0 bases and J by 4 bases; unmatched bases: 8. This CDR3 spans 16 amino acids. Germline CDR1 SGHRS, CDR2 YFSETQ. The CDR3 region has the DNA TGCGCCAGCAGCTTGGGCGGGACTAGCCGAGAATACGAGCAGTACTTC. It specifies CASSLGGTSREYEQYF.

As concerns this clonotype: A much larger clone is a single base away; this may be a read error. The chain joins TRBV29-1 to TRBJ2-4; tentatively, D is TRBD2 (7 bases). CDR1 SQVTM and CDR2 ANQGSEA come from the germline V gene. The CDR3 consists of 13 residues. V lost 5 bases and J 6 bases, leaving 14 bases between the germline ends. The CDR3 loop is CSVRRGASNIQYF. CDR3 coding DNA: TGCAGCGTTCGACGGGGGGCCTCAAACATTCAGTACTTC.

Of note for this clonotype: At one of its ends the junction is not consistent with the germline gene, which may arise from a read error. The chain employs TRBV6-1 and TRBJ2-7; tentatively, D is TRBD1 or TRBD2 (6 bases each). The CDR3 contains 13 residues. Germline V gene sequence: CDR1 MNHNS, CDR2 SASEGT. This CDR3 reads CGTRGLWSYEQYF. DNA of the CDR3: TGCGGAACCCGGGGGCTGTGGTCCTACGAGCAGTACTTC.

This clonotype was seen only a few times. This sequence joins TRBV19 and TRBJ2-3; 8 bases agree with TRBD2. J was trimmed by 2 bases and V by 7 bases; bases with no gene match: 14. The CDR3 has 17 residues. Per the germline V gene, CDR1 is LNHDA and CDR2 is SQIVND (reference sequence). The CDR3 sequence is CASTSDRAGGFTDTQYF. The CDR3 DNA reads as TGTGCCAGTACCTCTGACCGCGCGGGAGGTTTCACAGATACGCAGTATTTT.

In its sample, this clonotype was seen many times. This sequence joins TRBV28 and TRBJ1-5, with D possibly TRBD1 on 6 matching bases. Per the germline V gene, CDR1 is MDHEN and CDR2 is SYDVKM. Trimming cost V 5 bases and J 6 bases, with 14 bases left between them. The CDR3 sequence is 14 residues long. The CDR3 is CASSRAQGFQPQHF. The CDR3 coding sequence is TGTGCCAGCAGTCGAGCTCAGGGGTTTCAGCCCCAGCATTTT. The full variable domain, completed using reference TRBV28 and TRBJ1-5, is DVKVTQSSRYLVKRTGEKVFLECVQDMDHENMFWYRQDPGLGLRLIYFSYDVKMKEKGDIPEGYSVSREKKERFSLILESASTNQTSMYLCASSRAQGFQPQHFGDGTRLSIL.

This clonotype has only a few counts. DNA of the CDR3: TGTGCCAGCAGTGAGAGGGGACCCTCCTACGAGCAGTACTTC. Its translation is CASSERGPSYEQYF. The chain is built from TRBV2 and TRBJ2-7; either TRBD1 or TRBD2 may fit D (5 bases each). Germline V gene sequence: CDR1 SNHLY, CDR2 FYNNEI. V lost 3 bases and J 0 bases, leaving 9 bases between the germline ends. This CDR3 comprises 14 residues.

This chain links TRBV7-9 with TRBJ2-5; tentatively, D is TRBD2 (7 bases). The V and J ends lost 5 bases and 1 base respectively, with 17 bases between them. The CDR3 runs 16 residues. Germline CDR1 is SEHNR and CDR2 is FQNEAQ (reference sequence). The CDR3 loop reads CASSPGGRGSQETQYF. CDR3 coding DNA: TGTGCCAGCAGCCCGGGGGGCAGGGGATCCCAAGAGACCCAGTACTTC.

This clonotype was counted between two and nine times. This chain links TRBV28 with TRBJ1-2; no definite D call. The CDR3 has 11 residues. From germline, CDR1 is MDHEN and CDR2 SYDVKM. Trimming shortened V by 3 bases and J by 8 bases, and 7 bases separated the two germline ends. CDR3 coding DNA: TGTGCCAGCAGTTTCATTGGAGGCTACACCTTC. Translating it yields CASSFIGGYTF.

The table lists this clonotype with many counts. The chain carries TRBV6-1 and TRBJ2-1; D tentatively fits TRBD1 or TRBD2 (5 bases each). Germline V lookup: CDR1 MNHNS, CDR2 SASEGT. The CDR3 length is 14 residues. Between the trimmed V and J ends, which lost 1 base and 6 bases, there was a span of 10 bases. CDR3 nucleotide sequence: TGTGCCAGCAGTGAAGTACGGGGCTCCAATGAGCAGTTCTTC. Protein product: CASSEVRGSNEQFF.

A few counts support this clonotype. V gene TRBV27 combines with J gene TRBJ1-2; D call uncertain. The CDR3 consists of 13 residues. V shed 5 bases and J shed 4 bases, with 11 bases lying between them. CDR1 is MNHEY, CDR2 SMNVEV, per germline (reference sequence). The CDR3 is CASSTKGSYGYTF. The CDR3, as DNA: TGTGCCAGCAGTACCAAGGGATCCTATGGCTACACCTTC.

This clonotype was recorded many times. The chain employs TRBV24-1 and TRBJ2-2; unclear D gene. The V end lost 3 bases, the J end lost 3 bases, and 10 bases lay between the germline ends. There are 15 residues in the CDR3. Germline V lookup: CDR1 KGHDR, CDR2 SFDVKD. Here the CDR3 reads CATSDPRTDTGELFF. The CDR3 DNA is TGTGCCACCAGTGATCCACGGACGGACACCGGGGAGCTGTTTTTT.

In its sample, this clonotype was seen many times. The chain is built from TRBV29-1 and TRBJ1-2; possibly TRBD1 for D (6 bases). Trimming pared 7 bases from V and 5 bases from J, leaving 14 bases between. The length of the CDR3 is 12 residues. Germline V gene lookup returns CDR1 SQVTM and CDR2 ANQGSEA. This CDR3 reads CSATGSSYGYTF. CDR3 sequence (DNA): TGCAGCGCGACAGGATCGTCGTATGGCTACACCTTC.

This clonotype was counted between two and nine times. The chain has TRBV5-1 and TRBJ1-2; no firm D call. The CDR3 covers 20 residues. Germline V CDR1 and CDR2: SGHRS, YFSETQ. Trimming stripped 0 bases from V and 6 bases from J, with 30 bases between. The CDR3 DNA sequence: TGCGCCAGCAGCTTGGCCGGGTCAGGACCGTCCCACCCCCGGGGAGATGGCTACACCTTC. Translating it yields CASSLAGSGPSHPRGDGYTF.

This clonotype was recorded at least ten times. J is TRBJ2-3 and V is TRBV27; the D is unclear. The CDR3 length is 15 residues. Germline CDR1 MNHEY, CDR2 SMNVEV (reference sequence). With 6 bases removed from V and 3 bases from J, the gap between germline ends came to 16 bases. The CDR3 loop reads CASSLGRTATDTQYF. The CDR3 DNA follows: TGTGCCAGCAGCCTAGGACGTACGGCTACAGATACGCAGTATTTT.

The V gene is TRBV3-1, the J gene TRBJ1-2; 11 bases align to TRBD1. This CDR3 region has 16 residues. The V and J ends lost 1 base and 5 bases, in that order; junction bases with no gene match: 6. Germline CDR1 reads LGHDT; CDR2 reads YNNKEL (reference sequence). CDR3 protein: CASSQGTGGAWYGYTF. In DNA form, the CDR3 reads TGTGCCAGCAGCCAAGGGACAGGGGGCGCGTGGTATGGCTACACCTTC.

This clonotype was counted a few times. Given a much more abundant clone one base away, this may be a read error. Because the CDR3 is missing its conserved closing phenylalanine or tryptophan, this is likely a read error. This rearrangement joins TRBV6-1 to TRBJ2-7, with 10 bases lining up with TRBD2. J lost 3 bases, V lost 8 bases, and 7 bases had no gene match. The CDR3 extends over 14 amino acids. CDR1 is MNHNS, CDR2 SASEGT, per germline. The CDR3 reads CASGDSGRSYEQYL. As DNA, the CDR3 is TGTGCCAGCGGGGATAGCGGGAGGAGCTACGAGCAGTACCTC.

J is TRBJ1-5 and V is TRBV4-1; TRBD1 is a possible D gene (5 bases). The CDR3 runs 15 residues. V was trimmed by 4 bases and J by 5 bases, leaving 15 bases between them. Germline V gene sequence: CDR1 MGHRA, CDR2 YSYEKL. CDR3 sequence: CASSREGGGDQPQHF. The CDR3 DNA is TGCGCCAGCAGCCGAGAAGGTGGGGGGGATCAGCCCCAGCATTTT.